A single TCR beta chain is shown here with its context. Antigen: not known. This sample was taken from a study of neoadjuvant nivolumab and ipilimumab in lung cancer. General study points: TCR sequencing covered a small number of samples. Only two of four nivolumab-treated tumors gained richness and clonality by surgery. Compared with tumor-adjacent uninvolved lung, resected tumors showed greater richness and clonality.

TCRdb's copy holds only in-frame clones and misses some; the assay was immunoSEQ multiplex PCR. Of approximately 31,000 clones listed, 90% are singletons. This clonotype was sampled from an adult with non-small cell lung cancer. This specimen consisted of peripheral blood, obtained after neoadjuvant nivolumab, alone or with ipilimumab, at or shortly before surgery.

DNA for the CDR3: TGCGCCAGCAGTGGATCGGCAGGGGGAGGTTCACCCCTCCACTTT. It encodes CASSGSAGGGSPLHF. The chain carries TRBV10-2 and TRBJ1-6, with 7 bases lining up with TRBD1. The CDR3 spans 15 residues. V shed 4 bases and J 9 bases; nucleotides not matched to a gene: 9. Germline assignment: CDR1 WSHSY and CDR2 SAAADI.